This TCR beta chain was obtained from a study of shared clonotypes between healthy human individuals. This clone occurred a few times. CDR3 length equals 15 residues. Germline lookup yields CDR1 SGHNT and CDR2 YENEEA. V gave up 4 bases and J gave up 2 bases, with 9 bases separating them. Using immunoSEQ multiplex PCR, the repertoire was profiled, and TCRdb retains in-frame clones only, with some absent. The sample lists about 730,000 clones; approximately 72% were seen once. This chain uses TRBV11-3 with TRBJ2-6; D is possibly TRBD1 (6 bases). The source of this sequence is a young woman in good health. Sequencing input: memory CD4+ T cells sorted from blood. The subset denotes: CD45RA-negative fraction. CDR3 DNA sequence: TGTGCCAGCAGCTCGGGGACAACTGGGGCCAACGTCCTGACTTTC. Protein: CASSSGTTGANVLTF.